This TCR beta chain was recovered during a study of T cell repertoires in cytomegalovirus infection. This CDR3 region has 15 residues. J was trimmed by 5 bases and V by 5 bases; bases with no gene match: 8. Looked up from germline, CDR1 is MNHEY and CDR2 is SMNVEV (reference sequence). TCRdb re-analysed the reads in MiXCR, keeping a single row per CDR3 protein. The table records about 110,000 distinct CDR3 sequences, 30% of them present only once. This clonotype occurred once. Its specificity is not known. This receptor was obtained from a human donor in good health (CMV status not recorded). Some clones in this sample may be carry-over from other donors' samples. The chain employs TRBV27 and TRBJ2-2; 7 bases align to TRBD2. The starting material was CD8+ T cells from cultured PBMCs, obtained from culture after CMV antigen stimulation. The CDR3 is CASSALARGTGELFF. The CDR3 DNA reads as TGTGCCAGCAGTGCACTAGCGCGTGGGACCGGGGAGCTGTTTTTT.